This entry is about one TCR beta chain. This sample was taken from a study of Ad26.COV2.S vaccination and SARS-CoV-2 variants. The CDR3 contains 14 residues. V dropped 0 bases and J dropped 3 bases, with 9 bases sitting between them. From germline, CDR1 is SEHNR and CDR2 FQNEAQ (reference sequence). Treatment specified: about 20 received Ad26.COV2.S at low or high dose, single or two shots; several received placebo; per-sample allocation not given. Material that was analyzed had been drawn on day 63 after the first vaccine or placebo injection. Assay used: immunoSEQ multiplex PCR; TCRdb lists only in-frame clones, some missing. The data hold approximately 500,000 clones, with around nine tenths observed a single time.

The specimen comprised peripheral blood, sampled in a trial of Ad26.COV2.S vaccine versus placebo. The chain employs TRBV7-9 and TRBJ2-7; D is ambiguous. The TCR originated in a person between 18 and 65 years old who received the Ad26.COV2.S COVID-19 vaccine or a placebo. CDR3 loop: CASSLAAASYEQYF. The CDR3 nucleotides are TGTGCCAGCAGCTTAGCGGCGGCCAGCTACGAGCAGTACTTC.